Listed below are T cell receptor beta chains from one sample, sequenced in a study of blood T cell repertoires in COVID-19. Only in-frame clones appear in the TCRdb table, and some are missing; sequencing was by immunoSEQ multiplex PCR. The sample has approximately 210,000 clones; 70% to 90% are singletons. Sequenced material: peripheral blood. The receptors were gathered from a woman between 65 and 79 years old with active or convalescent COVID-19. CDR3s include the opening cysteine and the closing phenylalanine or tryptophan. D genes are given only for firm matches. Some rows mark clone size as missing; the rest say once, few, many or name a class of expanded clone.

j_call d_call v_call clone_size cdr3_aa cdr3_nt
TRBJ2-6 . TRBV28 . CASRTRWGNREVPGANVLTF TGTGCCAGCAGAACAAGGTGGGGCAACAGGGAAGTCCCTGGGGCCAACGTCCTGACTTTC
TRBJ1-6 TRBD1 TRBV5-3 . CARSLGTGASHIYSPLHF TGTGCCAGAAGCCTGGGGACAGGGGCTTCCCACATTTATTCACCCCTCCACTTT
TRBJ2-2 TRBD2 TRBV5-4 . CASSLAGSNTGELFF TGTGCCAGCAGTTTAGCGGGGTCGAACACCGGGGAGCTGTTTTTT
TRBJ1-2 TRBD1 TRBV19 few CASSSGQVGLRGYTF TGTGCCAGTAGTTCCGGACAGGTTGGCCTGAGGGGCTACACCTTC
TRBJ2-7 . TRBV6-6 . CASSYSTGGENEQYF TGTGCCAGCAGTTACTCGACAGGAGGAGAAAACGAGCAGTACTTC
TRBJ1-1 . TRBV30 many CAWGDSMNTEAFF TGTGCCTGGGGAGACAGTATGAACACTGAAGCTTTCTTT
TRBJ1-6 . TRBV5-1 . CASHPGAAQNSPLHF TGCGCCAGTCACCCTGGCGCGGCTCAAAATTCACCCCTCCACTTT
TRBJ1-6 TRBD1 TRBV30 once CAWTRTGRLNSPLHF TGTGCCTGGACCCGGACAGGGCGCCTTAATTCACCCCTCCACTTT
TRBJ2-3 TRBD1 TRBV5-1 few CASSQGVQDTQYF TGCGCCAGCAGCCAGGGGGTACAGGATACGCAGTATTTT
TRBJ2-1 . TRBV24-1 . CATSDDNPPFNEQFF TGTGCCACCAGTGATGACAATCCTCCCTTCAATGAGCAGTTCTTC
TRBJ2-1 TRBD2 TRBV10-3 . CAIQTSSGLAGVNEQFF TGTGCCATCCAGACTTCCTCGGGACTAGCGGGGGTTAATGAGCAGTTCTTC
TRBJ2-5 TRBD1 TRBV29-1 . CSVGDRETQYF TGCAGCGTGGGGGACAGAGAGACCCAGTACTTC
TRBJ1-6 . TRBV27 . CASGQLEDSPLHF TGTGCCAGCGGTCAATTGGAGGATTCACCCCTCCACTTT
TRBJ2-7 TRBD2 TRBV5-1 . CASSPLAEAYEQYF TGCGCCAGCAGCCCACTAGCGGAGGCCTACGAGCAGTACTTC
TRBJ2-3 . TRBV18 . CASSPLFLGGGYTDTQYF TGTGCCAGCTCACCACTTTTTCTCGGCGGGGGCTACACAGATACGCAGTATTTT
TRBJ1-2 . TRBV9 few CASSVGRGGYGYTF TGTGCCAGCAGCGTAGGGCGGGGAGGCTATGGCTACACCTTC
TRBJ1-2 TRBD1 TRBV14 . CASSQGTVSNYGYTF TGTGCCAGCAGCCAGGGGACAGTTTCTAACTATGGCTACACCTTC
TRBJ2-4 TRBD1 TRBV28 . CASSPWDSSMDIQYF TGTGCCAGCAGTCCCTGGGACAGCTCTATGGACATTCAGTACTTC
TRBJ1-5 TRBD1 TRBV19 . CASSIDIVGTGGASNQPQHF TGTGCCAGTAGTATAGATATAGTCGGGACAGGGGGCGCAAGCAATCAGCCCCAGCATTTT
TRBJ2-1 TRBD2 TRBV3-1/TRBV3-2 . CASSQGFGTSGSDEQFF TGTGCCAGCAGCCAAGGATTCGGGACTAGCGGGAGCGATGAGCAGTTCTTC
TRBJ1-2 . TRBV27 once CASSLNSQGYGYTF TGTGCCAGCAGTTTAAATAGCCAGGGCTATGGCTACACCTTC
TRBJ1-2 TRBD1 TRBV4-2 few CASSPEQGGDYGYTF TGTGCCAGCAGCCCCGAACAGGGGGGAGACTATGGCTACACCTTC
TRBJ2-3 TRBD2 TRBV5-1 few CASSQLAEPTDTQYF TGCGCCAGCAGCCAACTAGCGGAGCCCACAGATACGCAGTATTTT
TRBJ1-2 . TRBV4-3 once CASSQVATGPNYGYTF TGCGCCAGCAGCCAAGTAGCGACAGGCCCAAACTATGGCTACACCTTC
TRBJ1-3 . TRBV30 . CAWSVHIGSGNTIYF TGTGCCTGGAGTGTACATATTGGCTCTGGAAACACCATATATTTT
TRBJ1-1 TRBD1 TRBV28 . CASSSPDRVTEAFF TGTGCCAGCAGTTCCCCGGACAGGGTAACTGAAGCTTTCTTT